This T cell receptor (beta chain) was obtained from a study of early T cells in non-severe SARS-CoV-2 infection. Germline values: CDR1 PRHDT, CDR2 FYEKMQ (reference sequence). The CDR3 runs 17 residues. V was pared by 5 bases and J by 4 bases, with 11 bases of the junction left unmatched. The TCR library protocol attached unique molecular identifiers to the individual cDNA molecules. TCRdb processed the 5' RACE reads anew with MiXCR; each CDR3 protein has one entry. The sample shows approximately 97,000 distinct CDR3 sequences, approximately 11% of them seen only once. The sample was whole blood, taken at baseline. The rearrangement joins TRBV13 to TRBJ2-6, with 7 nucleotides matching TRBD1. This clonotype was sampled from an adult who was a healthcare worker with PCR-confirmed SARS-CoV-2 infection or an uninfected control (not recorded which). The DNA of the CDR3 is TGTGCCAGCAGCCCCGGACAGGCCGGTAGAGGGGCCAACGTCCTGACTTTC. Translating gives CASSPGQAGRGANVLTF.